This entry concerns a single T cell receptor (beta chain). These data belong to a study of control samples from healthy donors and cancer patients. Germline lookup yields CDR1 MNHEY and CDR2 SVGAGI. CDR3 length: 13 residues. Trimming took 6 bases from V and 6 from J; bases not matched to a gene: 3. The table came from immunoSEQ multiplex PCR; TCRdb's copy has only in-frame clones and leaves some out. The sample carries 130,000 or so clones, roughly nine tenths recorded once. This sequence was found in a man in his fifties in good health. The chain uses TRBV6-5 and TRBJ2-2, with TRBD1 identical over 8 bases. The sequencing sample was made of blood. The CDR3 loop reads CASSSQGAGELFF. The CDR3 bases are TGTGCCAGCAGCTCACAGGGGGCCGGGGAGCTGTTTTTT.